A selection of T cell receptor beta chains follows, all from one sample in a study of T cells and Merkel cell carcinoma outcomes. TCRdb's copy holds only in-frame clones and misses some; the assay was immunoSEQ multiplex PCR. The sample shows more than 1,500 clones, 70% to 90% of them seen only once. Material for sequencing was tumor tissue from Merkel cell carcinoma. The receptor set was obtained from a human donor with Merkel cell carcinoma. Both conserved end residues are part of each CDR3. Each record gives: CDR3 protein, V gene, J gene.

CDR3: CASSLAIGGDTQYF; V: TRBV7-2; J: TRBJ2-3
CDR3: CASSLGAGADTQYF; V: TRBV11-2; J: TRBJ2-3
CDR3: CASSQDSGREETQYF; V: TRBV4-3; J: TRBJ2-5
CDR3: CASSPLDTQNYGYTF; V: TRBV18; J: TRBJ1-2
CDR3: CASSLDRGSNTEAFF; V: TRBV5-1; J: TRBJ1-1
CDR3: CASSQRQGAHEQYF; V: TRBV5-8; J: TRBJ2-7
CDR3: CASSFNEVNGYTF; V: TRBV7-9; J: TRBJ1-2
CDR3: CASSSWIAGASTDTQYF; V: TRBV5-5; J: TRBJ2-3
CDR3: CASSVQRGGFNEQFF; V: TRBV11-2; J: TRBJ2-1
CDR3: CASSSENGNEQFF; V: TRBV19; J: TRBJ2-1
CDR3: CASSIQQGSGANVLTF; V: TRBV5-1; J: TRBJ2-6
CDR3: CASSLGTGGYGYTF; V: TRBV11-2; J: TRBJ1-2
CDR3: CASSLAGESQPQHF; V: TRBV5-1; J: TRBJ1-5
CDR3: CAISEGKQQAIFYGYTF; V: TRBV10-3; J: TRBJ1-2
CDR3: CASSIAPDTIYGYTF; V: TRBV19; J: TRBJ1-2
CDR3: CASSVTQGAYEQYF; V: TRBV9; J: TRBJ2-7
CDR3: CASSYSGQSLPLHF; V: TRBV6-5; J: TRBJ1-6
CDR3: CASSLAGLSFYNEQFF; V: TRBV7-9; J: TRBJ2-1
CDR3: CASSWDQGGDGYTF; V: TRBV5-4; J: TRBJ1-2
CDR3: CASSLVGLGSDNEQFF; V: TRBV7-9; J: TRBJ2-1
CDR3: CASSLAGLRATAYEQYF; V: TRBV7-9; J: TRBJ2-7
CDR3: CSASSGNEQYF; V: TRBV20-1; J: TRBJ2-7
CDR3: CASNLAGGLNEQFF; V: TRBV7-8; J: TRBJ2-1
CDR3: CTTSPRIQETQYF; V: TRBV15; J: TRBJ2-5
CDR3: CASSQNEPGQGIYEQYF; V: TRBV4-3; J: TRBJ2-7
CDR3: CASSLGGPSYEQYF; V: TRBV9; J: TRBJ2-7
CDR3: CASSLVRTRGYSNYGYTF; V: TRBV7-2; J: TRBJ1-2
CDR3: CASSQHRNTEAFF; V: TRBV4-3; J: TRBJ1-1
CDR3: CTSSRTSQETQYF; V: TRBV9; J: TRBJ2-5
CDR3: CASSLSGARADTQYF; V: TRBV28; J: TRBJ2-3
CDR3: CASKMVGADTQYF; V: TRBV4-1; J: TRBJ2-3
CDR3: CASSVAPLDDIQYF; V: TRBV9; J: TRBJ2-4
CDR3: CASSFRDISYNEQFF; V: TRBV6-5; J: TRBJ2-1
CDR3: CASSLEGQEQDF; V: TRBV7-9; J: TRBJ2-7
CDR3: CASSPRLDAKAFF; V: TRBV11-2; J: TRBJ1-1
CDR3: CASRDSGLTSEQYF; V: TRBV7-2; J: TRBJ2-7
CDR3: CASSSGTPTDTQYF; V: TRBV5-1; J: TRBJ2-3
CDR3: CASSPRDRSEAFF; V: TRBV5-1; J: TRBJ1-1
CDR3: CASSLAGLAERYNEQFF; V: TRBV7-9; J: TRBJ2-1
CDR3: CASSLDQGRSPLHF; V: TRBV7-9; J: TRBJ1-6
CDR3: CASSSERSTDTQYF; V: TRBV5-1; J: TRBJ2-3
CDR3: CASSKPGQATYEQYF; V: TRBV19; J: TRBJ2-7
CDR3: CASSPRGGQGTNTEAFF; V: TRBV18; J: TRBJ1-1
CDR3: CASSLETGAYEQYF; V: TRBV5-6; J: TRBJ2-7
CDR3: CASSPPLADTQYF; V: TRBV7-9; J: TRBJ2-3
CDR3: CASSLGRGGLYNEQFF; V: TRBV13; J: TRBJ2-1
CDR3: CASSAGGAQNEQFF; V: TRBV6-1; J: TRBJ2-1
CDR3: CASSPGSQETQYF; V: TRBV5-1; J: TRBJ2-5
CDR3: CASRLEQGISTDTQYF; V: TRBV5-4; J: TRBJ2-3
CDR3: CASSRAGLAGLRSYNEQFF; V: TRBV7-9; J: TRBJ2-1
CDR3: CASSNSGGANNEQFF; V: TRBV18; J: TRBJ2-1
CDR3: CASTPVAGGQEIQYF; V: TRBV9; J: TRBJ2-5
CDR3: CASSQEDSCYTF; V: TRBV14; J: TRBJ1-2